The 3 T cell receptor beta chains below all came from one sample that was sequenced in a study of T-cell memory formation after mild COVID-19. TCRdb analysed the 5' RACE reads with MiXCR anew, one entry per CDR3 protein. The sample yields 150,000 to 200,000 distinct CDR3 sequences, approximately 13% seen once. The sample taken for sequencing was PBMCs or a T cell subset sorted from them (not recorded which). The receptor set was obtained from a man younger than 35 who had mild COVID-19 (a few samples of this study predate the infection). Cell type and time point are not known.

In nucleotides, the CDR3 is TGTGCCAGCAGCTTGGGAGCAGGGGGCGATACCCAGCATTTT. Its protein product is CASSLGAGGDTQHF. The chain combines TRBV5-8 with TRBJ1-5, with TRBD1 matching 8 bases. Germline loops: CDR1 SGHTS, CDR2 YDEGEE. The length of the CDR3 is 14 residues. Trimming at V came to 0 bases and at J to 11 bases, leaving 7 bases not matched to a gene.

This clonotype was recorded a few times. This sequence joins TRBV12-3 or TRBV12-4 and TRBJ1-2; D remains unclear. The CDR3 loop spans 13 amino acids. V shed 6 bases and J shed 8 bases, with 16 bases lying between them. The CDR3 bases are TGTGCCAGCAGCCCGACCCCCTTAATAGGCTACACCTTC. Translated, it gives CASSPTPLIGYTF.

This clonotype has a handful of counts. The rearrangement joins TRBV20-1 to TRBJ1-5; no definite D call. V shed 5 bases and J shed 0 bases, with 14 bases lying between them. The CDR3 totals 15 residues. CDR1 is DFQATT and CDR2 is SNEGSKA in the germline V gene (reference sequence). The CDR3 loop reads CSAHKGAGSNQPQHF. The DNA of the CDR3 is TGCAGTGCTCACAAGGGCGCGGGTAGCAATCAGCCCCAGCATTTT.